This record concerns one T cell receptor (beta chain) sequence. Its antigen is as yet unknown. As defined, naive CD8 cells were CD45RO-negative and positively selected for CCR7, with terminally differentiated effector memory CD45RA+ cells excluded. Every contributor of samples was a Caucasian grown-up residing in Nashville, Tennessee. Method: immunoSEQ multiplex PCR; TCRdb's copy keeps in-frame clones and lacks some. The repertoire consists of about 590,000 clones, with around 95% occurring once and the leading ten covering 0.11%. The sample originates from a study of shared clonotypes between healthy human individuals. Overall study results and limits: Four donors held approximately 4.5% of naive CD4 clonotypes in common.

The CDR3 length is 18 residues. From germline, CDR1 is SNHLY and CDR2 FYNNEI. V trimming: 8 bases; J trimming: 5 bases; junction bases outside the gene matches: 15. The receptor comes from a woman in her twenties or thirties in good health. The genes are TRBV2 and TRBJ2-2; TRBD2 matches 12 bases. Sequenced input: naive CD8+ T cells sorted from blood. This CDR3 reads CASGHPTSGGRVTGELFF. In nucleotides, the CDR3 is TGTGCCAGCGGCCACCCGACTAGCGGGGGTAGGGTGACCGGGGAGCTGTTTTTT.